The TCR beta chain under discussion was sequenced for a study of blood T cell repertoires in COVID-19. For the study at large: COVID-19 samples collected from the United States, Italy and Spain covered acute and convalescent phases. T cells, B-cell-depleted T cells, or PBMCs provided the cDNA or gDNA that served as material.

In Seattle, patients joined the study during active infection and were tracked longitudinally. V was cut by 6 bases and J by 4 bases, with 12 bases left in between. Germline V gene lookup returns CDR1 WSHSY and CDR2 SAAADI. CDR3 size: 13 residues. In the authors' methods: Scientists estimated how many nucleated cells there were by amplifying reference gene primers. Sequencing used immunoSEQ multiplex PCR; TCRdb keeps in-frame clones, though not all of them. The V and J calls and clone size are taken from that table; D and trimming were inferred from the DNA. The table lists nearly 200,000 clones, approximately 86% of them singletons, with 0.9% to 0.95% in the top ten.

Source material: peripheral blood. This chain connects TRBV10-2 to TRBJ1-2, with a tentative D call TRBD1 (6 bases). The source of this sequence is a man in his sixties with COVID-19, enrolled during active disease. The CDR3 protein is CASSEQGSYGYTF. The CDR3 nucleotides read TGCGCCAGCAGCGAACAGGGTTCCTATGGCTACACCTTC.